The present TCR beta chain was sequenced within a study of T cell responses to AZD1222 COVID-19 vaccine (TCRdb year 2021). Notes on the research overall: AZD1222 recipients given second doses at about 4 weeks or at about 12 weeks were pooled, since spike-specific TCR depth and breadth were not found to differ between the two schedules. Trial participants were enrolled by age into subgroups of 18-55, 56-69 and 70-plus years, and roughly 150, 30 and 60 TCR-sequenced participants, respectively, were included in these subgroups. A total of about 250 trial participants underwent TCR sequencing, of whom 200 to 220 had received two doses of AZD1222 and about 26 had received two doses of the MenACWY control vaccine.

On the study overall, not on this receptor specifically: Reportedly, almost half of the unique spike-specific TCRs recognized epitopes lying outside the regions that are mutated in the B.1.351 and B.1.1.7 variants. Vaccine-associated CD4 TCRs spanned the whole spike protein, with dominant responses in regions 160-218 and 743-854. In the small 56-69-year group, the increase in depth fell short of significance, most likely because of low power. Because no samples from the day 14 peak response were available, repertoires could be characterized only after the peak T cell response. Participants were mostly white British and included more females than males, and it was suggested by the authors that clonal diversity may have been underestimated. Conclusions about previously exposed vaccinees are limited, since just six AZD1222 recipients were seropositive for SARS-CoV-2 at baseline. Spike-specific TCR breadth and depth rose significantly after two AZD1222 doses compared with day 0 and with MenACWY recipients.

To note about this clone: No antigen is known for it. Per-base quality was not reported, and no clone a single base away is much larger than it.

The sample's time point label, decoded: baseline before first vaccination. The vaccinee samples were drawn from two UK trials, COV001 and COV002, one of which was a single-blind randomized controlled phase 2/3 trial testing AZD1222 (ChAdOx1 nCoV-19) in healthy adults. For TCRbeta chain sequencing, PBMC samples from trial participants were taken at day 0 and at day 28 after the second dose. Trimming accounts for 4 bases at V and 5 bases at J, while the number of junction bases matched to no gene is 7. Based on the germline V gene, the CDR1 and CDR2 sequences are SGHTA and FQGNSA. The CDR3 covers 14 residues, taking in both the cysteine and the phenylalanine. Kept here is only the CDR3 DNA, which spans 42 bases and is read in frame from base 1. The CDR3 regions of human TCRbeta chains were subjected to immunosequencing. As for how the authors treated the data: Repertoire TCRs were checked for matches against a reference library of SARS-CoV-2-specific TCRs that had been generated using the MIRA antigen-specificity platform. Breadth meant the fraction of unique TCRs that were SARS-CoV-2-associated, whereas depth meant the fraction of total T cells that were SARS-CoV-2-associated. Each spike-specific TCR was assigned to its reactive spike region and to a CD4 or CD8 class using the MIRA data. Log10-transformed breadth and depth values were compared by one-way ANOVA with Sidak's multiple comparisons tests. TCRdb took over this immuneACCESS table, retaining in-frame rearrangements with V and J assigned. Such tables are incomplete; in checked studies, under half of the missing clones stem from an unresolved V gene, and the remainder is unexplained. The V and J calls and the clone size are those of that table, but D and trimming were determined from the DNA. The sample contains 150,000 to 200,000 clones, just under 95% of them found a single time. Clones ranked in the top ten supply about 0.9% of the sample.

This specimen was peripheral blood, taken on day 0 of AZD1222 vaccination. This TCR was recovered from an adult in good health. The chain couples TRBV7-2 to TRBJ2-7; TRBD2 matches 8 bases in the middle. The nucleotides are TGTGCCAGCAGCTCCCGACCGCGGGGGGACGAGCAGTACTTC. Translated, this is CASSSRPRGDEQYF.